The table lists the clone carrying this T cell receptor beta chain with a few counts. Its specificity is unknown. TCRdb used MiXCR to reprocess the 5' RACE reads, holding one entry per CDR3 protein. The sample lists around 370,000 distinct CDR3 sequences, approximately 9.1% occurring once. These data originate in a study of identical twins. The study's findings and limits: Less excess twin sharing appeared in beta out-of-frame sequences. Because invariant MAIT and iNKT cells could be present, zero-insertion analyses could be partly confounded.

There are 18 residues in the CDR3. J was trimmed by 0 bases and V by 4 bases; bases with no gene match: 8. Germline CDR1 and CDR2: MRHNA and SNTAGT. All donors were healthy, and all were Caucasian. This chain connects TRBV6-4 to TRBJ2-1; 11 nucleotides agree with TRBD2. The receptor's source is a woman between 50 and 59 years old in good health. Sequencing was carried out using naive T cells sorted from blood. CDR3 nucleotides: TGTGCCAGCAGTGTTAGGACTAGCGGGCGAAGCTCCTACAATGAGCAGTTCTTC. This encodes CASSVRTSGRSSYNEQFF.